The T cell receptor beta chain described here comes from a study of monozygotic twins with inflammatory bowel disease. Notes on the study in general: Among IBD patients, fewer clonotypes were shared with others than among healthy twins, especially with disease activity.

The TCR libraries each used total RNA (about 4,000 ng per library). Template switching introduced UMIs that contain a 6-nucleotide sample barcode. Two nested PCRs, roughly 16 and 10 cycles, amplified TCRalpha and TCRbeta cDNA. TCRdb reprocessed the 5' RACE reads and keeps a single row for each CDR3 protein, giving no DNA. Seen in this sample are about 210,000 distinct CDR3 sequences; the ten most common clones hold around 1.5%. In the case of this clonotype: Its antigen is undetermined.

The CDR3 runs 12 residues. Germline V gene data show CDR1 as MNHEY and CDR2 as SMNVEV (reference sequence). The rearrangement uses TRBV27 and TRBJ1-5. This sequence was found in a human donor with ulcerative colitis or Crohn's disease, or a healthy co-twin of an affected twin (not recorded which). The sequencing input was blood. The CDR3 sequence is CASSDRRQPQHF.